This is a list of T cell receptor beta chains from one sample in a study of cytomegalovirus exposure and HLA in healthy donors. Sequencing was performed with immunoSEQ multiplex PCR; in TCRdb, only in-frame clones are kept and a portion is missing. This repertoire shows around 68,000 clones, 55% to 75% found once; its top ten account for approximately 10%. Material: PBMCs. The origin of the receptors is a woman aged 25 to 39 in good health and CMV-seronegative. Both conserved end residues are part of each CDR3. A D gene is named only where the DNA matches it firmly. Expanded clones are given a class, and other clones once, few, many or no size at all.

>.|TRBJ1-1|once|TRBV19
CASSIRMGPTEAFF
TGTGCCAGTAGTATTAGGATGGGGCCCACTGAAGCTTTCTTT
>.|TRBJ2-1|few|TRBV14
CASSQGGDSSYNEQFF
TGTGCCAGCAGCCAAGGGGGGGATAGCTCCTACAATGAGCAGTTCTTC
>.|TRBJ1-1|.|TRBV7-6
CASSSPAQGTEAFF
TGTGCCAGCAGTTCCCCGGCCCAGGGGACTGAAGCTTTCTTT
>.|TRBJ1-1|once|TRBV29-1
CSVERGGGTEAFF
TGCAGCGTTGAAAGGGGGGGAGGGACTGAAGCTTTCTTT
>.|TRBJ1-5|.|TRBV9
CASSVVAAAQPQHF
TGTGCCAGCAGCGTAGTGGCAGCGGCTCAGCCCCAGCATTTT
>TRBD1|TRBJ1-4|.|TRBV2
CASNDRGGGSEKLFF
TGTGCCAGCAACGACAGGGGCGGTGGTAGTGAAAAACTGTTTTTT
>TRBD1|TRBJ2-7|.|TRBV10-2
CASAGTQGAPYEQYF
TGCGCCAGCGCCGGGACCCAGGGGGCGCCCTACGAGCAGTACTTC
>TRBD2|TRBJ2-3|.|TRBV6-4
CASSDDGGGTDTQYF
TGTGCCAGCAGTGACGACGGGGGGGGCACAGATACGCAGTATTTT
>.|TRBJ2-7|.|TRBV7-6
CASSLTGAYEQYF
TGTGCCAGCAGCTTAACAGGAGCCTACGAGCAGTACTTC
>.|TRBJ2-3|.|TRBV27
CASSRGGGVLNTQYF
TGTGCCAGCAGTAGGGGCGGCGGGGTCTTAAATACGCAGTATTTT
>TRBD2|TRBJ2-7|once|TRBV4-2
CASSQGLAGAEQYF
TGTGCCAGCAGCCAAGGACTAGCGGGTGCCGAGCAGTACTTC
>TRBD1|TRBJ1-2|.|TRBV11-3
CASSGQGGYGYTF
TGTGCCAGCAGCGGACAGGGTGGATATGGCTACACCTTC
>.|TRBJ2-1|.|TRBV6-4
CASSDSRGLPDEQFF
TGTGCCAGCAGTGACTCTAGAGGCCTGCCCGATGAGCAGTTCTTC
>.|TRBJ1-1|.|TRBV19
CASLSAGLTEAFF
TGTGCCAGCCTGTCGGCGGGGTTGACCGAAGCTTTCTTT
>TRBD1|TRBJ1-6|few|TRBV28
CASSFGTDYNSPLHF
TGTGCCAGCAGTTTTGGGACAGACTATAATTCACCCCTCCACTTT
>TRBD1|TRBJ1-1|few|TRBV5-1
CASSPGTAVIRTEAFF
TGCGCCAGCAGCCCCGGGACAGCTGTGATTAGGACTGAAGCTTTCTTT
>TRBD1|TRBJ2-7|.|TRBV5-1
CASSLVVTGSYEQYF
TGCGCCAGCAGCTTGGTTGTGACAGGGTCCTACGAGCAGTACTTC
>TRBD1|TRBJ2-7|.|TRBV4-1
CASSPTGGLREQYF
TGCGCCAGCAGCCCGACAGGGGGACTGAGGGAGCAGTACTTC
>.|TRBJ2-3|.|TRBV27
CASTLGREQADTDTQYF
TGTGCCAGCACCCTGGGCCGAGAACAGGCCGACACAGATACGCAGTATTTT
>TRBD2|TRBJ2-3|.|TRBV6-4
CASSESGGAIDTQYF
TGTGCCAGCAGTGAAAGCGGGGGGGCCATAGATACGCAGTATTTT
>TRBD1|TRBJ2-1|.|TRBV2
CASSSPGRGQGGNEQFF
TGTGCCAGCAGTTCCCCGGGACGGGGACAGGGGGGGAATGAGCAGTTCTTC
>.|TRBJ2-7|.|TRBV2
CASTGEAGPGEQYF
TGTGCCAGCACGGGAGAGGCAGGTCCTGGGGAGCAGTACTTC
>.|TRBJ2-7|.|TRBV10-3
CAIRGDSSAYEQYF
TGTGCCATCAGGGGGGACTCATCAGCCTACGAGCAGTACTTC
>.|TRBJ2-1|.|TRBV7-2
CASSPGGGQYNEQFF
TGTGCCAGCAGCCCTGGGGGGGGGCAATACAATGAGCAGTTCTTC
>TRBD1|TRBJ2-5|once|TRBV13
CASSSDDRVETQYF
TGTGCCAGCAGCTCGGACGACAGGGTGGAGACCCAGTACTTC
>.|TRBJ2-7|.|TRBV19
CASSIDPENYEQYF
TGTGCCAGTAGTATAGATCCGGAGAACTACGAGCAGTACTTC
>TRBD1|TRBJ1-2|.|TRBV4-1
CASSPNAPGGWLQNHGYTF
TGCGCCAGCAGCCCAAACGCCCCAGGGGGTTGGCTACAAAACCATGGCTACACCTTC
>TRBD1|TRBJ1-1|few|TRBV25-1
CASSWSDRTEAFF
TGTGCCAGCAGTTGGTCGGACAGGACTGAAGCTTTCTTT
>TRBD1|TRBJ2-3|few|TRBV19
CASSLQGARTDTQYF
TGTGCCAGTAGTCTACAGGGGGCGCGGACAGATACGCAGTATTTT
>.|TRBJ1-5|.|TRBV5-1
CASSLGPGSNQPQHF
TGCGCCAGCAGCTTGGGGCCGGGGAGCAATCAGCCCCAGCATTTT
>.|TRBJ1-2|.|TRBV6-4
CASSDSGQGNYGYTF
TGTGCCAGCAGTGACTCAGGGCAGGGAAACTATGGCTACACCTTC
>.|TRBJ2-1|.|TRBV27
CASSLSNRASSYNEQFF
TGTGCCAGCAGTTTATCGAACAGGGCCAGTTCCTACAATGAGCAGTTCTTC
>TRBD2|TRBJ2-3|.|TRBV7-8
CASSLGTSGSTDTQYF
TGTGCCAGCAGCTTAGGGACTAGCGGAAGCACAGATACGCAGTATTTT
>.|TRBJ1-1|.|TRBV6-5
CASNGRGAGNTEAFF
TGTGCCAGCAATGGAAGGGGCGCAGGGAACACTGAAGCTTTCTTT
>TRBD2|TRBJ2-1|.|TRBV6-4
CASSDPSGAREQFF
TGTGCCAGCAGTGACCCCAGCGGGGCGAGAGAGCAGTTCTTC
>TRBD1|TRBJ1-6|.|TRBV28
CACRTGGYNSPLHF
TGTGCCTGCCGGACAGGGGGCTATAATTCACCCCTCCACTTT
>TRBD1|TRBJ2-6|.|TRBV6-1
CASSAGQISSGANVLTF
TGTGCCAGCAGTGCGGGACAGATTAGCTCTGGGGCCAACGTCCTGACTTTC
>TRBD2|TRBJ2-1|once|TRBV4-1
CATGLAGGSEQFF
TGCGCCACAGGACTAGCGGGGGGGTCTGAGCAGTTCTTC
>.|TRBJ2-7|.|TRBV10-3
CAISESPGVYEQYF
TGTGCCATCAGTGAGTCACCGGGAGTCTACGAGCAGTACTTC
>.|TRBJ2-7|.|TRBV2
CASSVLVLTSEQYF
TGTGCCAGCAGTGTTCTAGTCCTCACCTCCGAGCAGTACTTC
>.|TRBJ1-1|.|TRBV25-1
CASSAGFTEAFF
TGTGCCAGCAGTGCGGGTTTCACTGAAGCTTTCTTT
>.|TRBJ1-5|.|TRBV2
CASCDPLSNQPQHF
TGTGCCAGCTGTGACCCGTTAAGCAATCAGCCCCAGCATTTT
>.|TRBJ2-1|.|TRBV6-1
CASSEAWEHNEQFF
TGTGCCAGCAGTGAAGCGTGGGAGCACAATGAGCAGTTCTTC
>.|TRBJ2-3|.|TRBV5-4
CASSLQGSTDTQYF
TGTGCCAGCAGCTTGCAGGGATCCACAGATACGCAGTATTTT
>.|TRBJ1-1|few|TRBV11-3
CASSLDGAPNTEAFF
TGTGCCAGCAGCTTAGATGGGGCCCCGAACACTGAAGCTTTCTTT
>TRBD2|TRBJ2-3|.|TRBV4-2
CASSPEGLAGFTDTQYF
TGTGCCAGCAGCCCGGAAGGACTAGCGGGATTCACAGATACGCAGTATTTT
>.|TRBJ2-5|.|TRBV2
CASSVDAGQETQYF
TGTGCCAGCAGTGTGGATGCAGGCCAAGAGACCCAGTACTTC
>TRBD2|TRBJ2-3|.|TRBV7-3
CASSPGGDTQYF
TGTGCCAGCAGCCCCGGGGGGGATACGCAGTATTTT
>.|TRBJ2-7|once|TRBV9
CASSVEGEGGQYF
TGTGCCAGCAGCGTAGAGGGCGAGGGAGGGCAGTACTTC
>TRBD1|TRBJ1-1|.|TRBV6-6
CASSSGTGFPGTEAFF
TGTGCCAGCAGTTCCGGGACAGGTTTCCCGGGGACTGAAGCTTTCTTT
>.|TRBJ2-3|.|TRBV11-3
CASRGGDTQYF
TGTGCCAGCAGGGGGGGAGATACGCAGTATTTT
>.|TRBJ1-1|.|TRBV7-8
CASSGLINTEAFF
TGTGCCAGCAGCGGGCTCATAAACACTGAAGCTTTCTTT
>.|TRBJ2-3|.|TRBV10-2
CASSRQAGGTDTQYF
TGCGCCAGCAGCCGACAGGCCGGGGGCACAGATACGCAGTATTTT
>TRBD2|TRBJ2-7|.|TRBV28
CASTIGGSTFQNEQYF
TGTGCCAGCACCATCGGGGGGTCCACGTTTCAGAACGAGCAGTACTTC
>.|TRBJ1-5|.|TRBV5-1
CASSLGYSRNQPQHF
TGCGCCAGCAGCTTGGGTTACAGCCGCAATCAGCCCCAGCATTTT
>TRBD1|TRBJ2-5|.|TRBV5-1
CASSLFGQGQETQYF
TGCGCCAGCAGCTTGTTCGGACAGGGCCAAGAGACCCAGTACTTC
>.|TRBJ2-7|many|TRBV25-1
CASSGSEVDEQYF
TGTGCCAGCAGTGGAAGCGAGGTCGACGAGCAGTACTTC
>TRBD1|TRBJ1-2|.|TRBV6-6
CASSSTGNYGYTF
TGTGCCAGCAGTTCGACAGGGAATTATGGCTACACCTTC
>TRBD1|TRBJ1-1|.|TRBV29-1
CSVVDRGGRNTEAFF
TGCAGCGTGGTGGACAGGGGGGGCCGAAACACTGAAGCTTTCTTT
>TRBD1|TRBJ2-1|once|TRBV5-8
CASSWGTGTRDEQFF
TGTGCCAGCAGCTGGGGGACAGGGACCAGGGATGAGCAGTTCTTC